This T cell receptor beta chain was found in a study of T-cell memory formation after mild COVID-19. V lost 0 bases, J lost 2 bases, and 14 bases lay in between. Germline V gene data show CDR1 as SGHKS and CDR2 as YYEKEE (reference sequence). This CDR3 has 16 amino acids. Findings of the study overall: The CD4+ clones that contracted clustered mainly within CM and EM, and the CD8+ clones concentrated in EMRA. Within pre-infection memory, some responding clones were found, suggesting cross-reactive memory joined.

Only a few counts were recorded for this clonotype. Its cognate antigen is unknown. TCRdb passed the 5' RACE reads through MiXCR, listing each CDR3 protein once. The sample lists under 600,000 distinct CDR3 sequences; less than 25% were seen once. The rearrangement links TRBV5-5 to TRBJ1-1; unclear D gene. This receptor was identified in an adult woman who had mild COVID-19 (a few samples of this study predate the infection). Cell type and time point are not known. The sequencing sample was made of PBMCs or a T cell subset sorted from them (not recorded which). CDR3 in amino acids: CASSLVLLRTNTEAFF. The CDR3 DNA follows: TGTGCCAGCAGCTTGGTTTTGCTACGGACCAACACTGAAGCTTTCTTT.